The source of this TCR beta chain is a study of CD8+CD57+ T cells in acquired aplastic anemia. The overall study: DNA recovered from sorted CD4+ and CD8+ cells had a mean of approximately 3.2 ug.

Looked up from germline, CDR1 is DFQATT and CDR2 is SNEGSKA (reference sequence). The junction had 6 bases not matched to a gene; V was cut back by 3 bases and J by 4 bases. The CDR3 consists of 15 residues. Genomic DNA, serving as template, underwent TCR beta VDJ and CDR3 profiling. TCRdb itself ran the reads through MiXCR, one entry per CDR3 protein. The sample includes 200,000 to 250,000 distinct CDR3 sequences, roughly 35% of them seen just once. What was sequenced was sorted CD4+, CD8+, or CD8+CD57+ T cells (not recorded which) from PBMCs. This clonotype was sampled from a human donor in good health, serving as a control. V and J are TRBV20-1 and TRBJ1-6; TRBD1 matches at 7 bases. This chain's CDR3 is CSASQPGQYNSPLHF. CDR3 DNA: TGCAGTGCTAGTCAACCGGGACAGTATAATTCACCCCTCCACTTT.